A selection of T cell receptor beta chains follows, all from one sample in a study of blood T cell dynamics during melanoma immunotherapy. The assay was immunoSEQ multiplex PCR, and TCRdb's table has in-frame clones only and misses some. The table has around 5,000 clones, around nine tenths seen once; the top ten hold roughly 18%. The sequences come from blood, collected from a patient treated with checkpoint blockade. These TCRs come from a human donor with melanoma. CDR3s include the opening cysteine and the closing phenylalanine or tryptophan. The D gene is left open where the match is weak. Not all rows give a size; the values are once, few, many and, for expanded clones, a class.

d_gene	v_gene	j_gene	abundance	CDR3aa	CDR3nt
.	TRBV6-1	TRBJ1-1	.	CASSPPREGWTEAFF	TGTGCCAGCAGCCCTCCGAGGGAGGGTTGGACTGAAGCTTTCTTT
TRBD1	TRBV30	TRBJ2-7	.	CAWSRDSHYEQYF	TGTGCCTGGAGTCGGGACAGCCACTACGAGCAGTACTTC
.	TRBV6-5	TRBJ1-1	.	CASSYREPNTEAFF	TGTGCCAGCAGTTACCGGGAGCCGAACACTGAAGCTTTCTTT
.	TRBV5-6	TRBJ1-6	.	CASSLAVAAGPSPLHF	TGTGCCAGCAGCTTGGCCGTGGCCGCCGGGCCTTCACCCCTCCACTTT
.	TRBV7-2	TRBJ2-5	.	CASSLAIRETQYF	TGTGCCAGCAGCTTAGCGATAAGGGAGACCCAGTACTTC
.	TRBV5-6	TRBJ1-1	few	CASSLQGRTEAFF	TGTGCCAGCAGCTTACAGGGTCGCACTGAAGCTTTCTTT
TRBD2	TRBV19	TRBJ2-3	.	CASAIGLAGGDTQYF	TGTGCCAGTGCCATAGGTCTAGCGGGAGGAGATACGCAGTATTTT
.	TRBV11-2	TRBJ1-3	.	CASSLIGSSGNTIYF	TGTGCCAGCAGCTTGATAGGATCTTCTGGAAACACCATATATTTT
.	TRBV29-1	TRBJ2-3	.	CSVSIAASTNTQYF	TGCAGCGTTTCCATAGCGGCGAGTACCAATACGCAGTATTTT
TRBD1	TRBV7-6	TRBJ2-5	.	CASSPQGGLQETQYF	TGTGCCAGCAGCCCACAGGGGGGATTGCAAGAGACCCAGTACTTC
.	TRBV11-2	TRBJ2-3	.	CASSPGGAGTQYF	TGTGCCAGCAGCCCCGGTGGAGCCGGCACGCAGTATTTT
TRBD2	TRBV4-1	TRBJ2-5	.	CASSQEGGVAHQETQYF	TGCGCCAGCAGCCAAGAGGGGGGGGTAGCGCACCAAGAGACCCAGTACTTC
.	TRBV15	TRBJ2-5	.	CATSRGGEGAQETQYF	TGTGCCACCAGCAGAGGTGGGGAGGGGGCTCAAGAGACCCAGTACTTC
.	TRBV5-1	TRBJ1-2	.	CASSPTGTLLNYGYTF	TGCGCCAGCAGCCCTACCGGGACACTCCTTAACTATGGCTACACCTTC
TRBD1	TRBV6-4	TRBJ2-1	.	CASSRDRVRGEQFF	TGTGCCAGCAGCCGGGACAGGGTACGCGGTGAGCAGTTCTTC
.	TRBV27	TRBJ2-1	.	CASSPRTGSYNEQFF	TGTGCCAGCAGTCCTCGAACGGGGTCGTACAATGAGCAGTTCTTC